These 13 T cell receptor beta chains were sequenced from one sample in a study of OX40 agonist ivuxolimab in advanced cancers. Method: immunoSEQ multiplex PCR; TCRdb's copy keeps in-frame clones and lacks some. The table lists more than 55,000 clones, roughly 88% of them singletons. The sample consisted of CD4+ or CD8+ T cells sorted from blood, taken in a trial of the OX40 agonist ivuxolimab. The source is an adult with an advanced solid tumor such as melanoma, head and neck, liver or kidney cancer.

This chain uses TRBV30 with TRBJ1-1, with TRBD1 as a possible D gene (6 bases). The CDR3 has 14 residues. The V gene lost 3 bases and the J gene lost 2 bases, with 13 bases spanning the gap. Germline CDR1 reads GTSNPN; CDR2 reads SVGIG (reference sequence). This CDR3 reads CAWRADSLNTEAFF. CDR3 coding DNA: TGTGCCTGGAGGGCGGACAGCCTCAACACTGAAGCTTTCTTT. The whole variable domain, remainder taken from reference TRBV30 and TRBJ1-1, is SQTIHQWPATLVQPVGSPLSLECTVEGTSNPNLYWYRQAAGRGLQLLFYSVGIGQISSEVPQNLSASRPQDRQFILSSKKLLLSDSGFYLCAWRADSLNTEAFFGQGTRLTVV.

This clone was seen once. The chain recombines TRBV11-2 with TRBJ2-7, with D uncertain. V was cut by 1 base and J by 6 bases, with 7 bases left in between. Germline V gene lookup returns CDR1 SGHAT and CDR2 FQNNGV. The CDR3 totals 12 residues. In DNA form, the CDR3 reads TGTGCCAGCAGCTTAGCTCCGACCGAGCAGTACTTC. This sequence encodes CASSLAPTEQYF.

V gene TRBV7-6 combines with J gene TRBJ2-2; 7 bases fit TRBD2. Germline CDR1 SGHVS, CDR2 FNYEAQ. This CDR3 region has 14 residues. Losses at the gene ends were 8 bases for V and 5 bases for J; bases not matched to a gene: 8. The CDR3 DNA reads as TGTGCCAGCGGTAGGGAGGGGAAGACCGGGGAGCTGTTTTTT. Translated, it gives CASGREGKTGELFF. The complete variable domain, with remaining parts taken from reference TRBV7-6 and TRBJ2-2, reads GAGVSQSPRYKVTKRGQDVALRCDPISGHVSLYWYRQALGQGPEFLTYFNYEAQQDKSGLPNDRFSAERPEGSISTLTIQRTEQRDSAMYRCASGREGKTGELFFGEGSRLTVL.

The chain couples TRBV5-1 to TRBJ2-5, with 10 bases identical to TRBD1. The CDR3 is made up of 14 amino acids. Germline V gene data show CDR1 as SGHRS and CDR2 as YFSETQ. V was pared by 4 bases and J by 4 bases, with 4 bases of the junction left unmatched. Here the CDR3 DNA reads TGCGCCAGCAGCCTCGGGACAGGGGTAGAGACCCAGTACTTC. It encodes CASSLGTGVETQYF.

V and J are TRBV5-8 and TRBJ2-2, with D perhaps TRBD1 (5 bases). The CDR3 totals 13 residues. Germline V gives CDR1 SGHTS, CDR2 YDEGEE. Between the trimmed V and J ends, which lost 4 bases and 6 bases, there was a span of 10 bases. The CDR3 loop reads CASSPPGSGELFF. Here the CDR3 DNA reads TGTGCCAGCAGCCCGCCAGGGTCCGGGGAGCTGTTTTTT.

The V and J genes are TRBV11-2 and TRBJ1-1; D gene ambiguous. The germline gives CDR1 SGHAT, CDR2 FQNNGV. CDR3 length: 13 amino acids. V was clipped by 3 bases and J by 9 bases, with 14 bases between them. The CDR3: CASSLNAQVKAFF. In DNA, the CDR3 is TGTGCCAGCAGCTTGAATGCCCAGGTCAAAGCTTTCTTT.

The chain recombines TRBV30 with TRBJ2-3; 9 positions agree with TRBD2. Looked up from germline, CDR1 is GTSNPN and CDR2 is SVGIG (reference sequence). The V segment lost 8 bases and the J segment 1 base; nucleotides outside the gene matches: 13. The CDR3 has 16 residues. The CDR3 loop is CALEGISGGRTDTQYF. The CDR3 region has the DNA TGTGCCCTCGAGGGGATTAGCGGGGGACGCACAGATACGCAGTATTTT. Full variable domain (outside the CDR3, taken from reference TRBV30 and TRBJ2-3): SQTIHQWPATLVQPVGSPLSLECTVEGTSNPNLYWYRQAAGRGLQLLFYSVGIGQISSEVPQNLSASRPQDRQFILSSKKLLLSDSGFYLCALEGISGGRTDTQYFGPGTRLTVL.

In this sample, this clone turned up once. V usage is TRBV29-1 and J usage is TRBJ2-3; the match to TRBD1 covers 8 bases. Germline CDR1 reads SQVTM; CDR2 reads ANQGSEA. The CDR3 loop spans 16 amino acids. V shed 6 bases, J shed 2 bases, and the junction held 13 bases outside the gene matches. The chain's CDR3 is CSVAPGTGTFTDTQYF. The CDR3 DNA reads TGCAGCGTCGCGCCCGGGACAGGTACTTTCACAGATACGCAGTATTTT.

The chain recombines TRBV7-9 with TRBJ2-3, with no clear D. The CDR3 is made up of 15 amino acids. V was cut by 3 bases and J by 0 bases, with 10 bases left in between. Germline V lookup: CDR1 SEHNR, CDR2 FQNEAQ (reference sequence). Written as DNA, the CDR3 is TGTGCCAGCAGCTTGGCTCGGCCAAGCACAGATACGCAGTATTTT. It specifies CASSLARPSTDTQYF.

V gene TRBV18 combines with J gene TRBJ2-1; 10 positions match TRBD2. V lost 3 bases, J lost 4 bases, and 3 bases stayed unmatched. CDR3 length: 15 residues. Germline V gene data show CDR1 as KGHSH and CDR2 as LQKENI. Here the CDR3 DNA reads TGTGCCAGCTCACCCCTAGCGGGGGCATACAATGAGCAGTTCTTC. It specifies CASSPLAGAYNEQFF.

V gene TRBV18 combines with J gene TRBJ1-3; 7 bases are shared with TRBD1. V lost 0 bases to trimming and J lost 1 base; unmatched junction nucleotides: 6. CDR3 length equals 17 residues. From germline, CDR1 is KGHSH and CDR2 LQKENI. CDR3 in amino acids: CASSPPGRGQSGNTIYF. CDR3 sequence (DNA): TGTGCCAGCTCACCACCGGGGAGGGGGCAGTCTGGAAACACCATATATTTT.

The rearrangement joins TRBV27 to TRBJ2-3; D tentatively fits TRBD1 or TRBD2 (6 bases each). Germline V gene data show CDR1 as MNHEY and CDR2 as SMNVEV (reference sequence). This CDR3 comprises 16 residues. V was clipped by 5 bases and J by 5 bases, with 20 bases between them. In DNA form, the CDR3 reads TGTGCCAGCAGTAAGGGCCTGGTAGGGGGAGGAGATACGCAGTATTTT. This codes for CASSKGLVGGGDTQYF.

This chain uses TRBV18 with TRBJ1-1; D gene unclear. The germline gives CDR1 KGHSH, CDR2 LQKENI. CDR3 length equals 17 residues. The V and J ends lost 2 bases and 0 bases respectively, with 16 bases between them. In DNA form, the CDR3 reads TGTGCCAGCTCACCAAGGGAGGAACTGAGGATGAACACTGAAGCTTTCTTT. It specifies CASSPREELRMNTEAFF.